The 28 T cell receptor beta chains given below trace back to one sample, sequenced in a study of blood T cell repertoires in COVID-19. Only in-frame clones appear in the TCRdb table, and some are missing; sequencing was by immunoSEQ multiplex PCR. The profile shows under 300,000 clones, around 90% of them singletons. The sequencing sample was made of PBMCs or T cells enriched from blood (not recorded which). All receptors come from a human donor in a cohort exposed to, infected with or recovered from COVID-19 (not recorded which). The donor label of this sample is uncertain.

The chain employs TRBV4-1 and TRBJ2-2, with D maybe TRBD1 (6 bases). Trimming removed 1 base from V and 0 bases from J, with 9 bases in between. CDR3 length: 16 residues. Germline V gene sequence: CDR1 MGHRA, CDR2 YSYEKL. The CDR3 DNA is TGCGCCAGCAGCCAAGTACACAGGGCGAACACCGGGGAGCTGTTTTTT. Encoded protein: CASSQVHRANTGELFF.

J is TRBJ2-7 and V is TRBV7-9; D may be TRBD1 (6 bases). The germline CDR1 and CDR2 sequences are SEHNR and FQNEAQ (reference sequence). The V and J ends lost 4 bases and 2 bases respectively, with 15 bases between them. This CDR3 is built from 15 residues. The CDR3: CASSSMVQGPYEQYF. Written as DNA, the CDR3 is TGTGCCAGCAGCTCTATGGTCCAGGGGCCCTACGAGCAGTACTTC. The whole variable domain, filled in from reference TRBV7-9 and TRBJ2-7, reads DTGVSQNPRHKITKRGQNVTFRCDPISEHNRLYWYRQTLGQGPEFLTYFQNEAQLEKSRLLSDRFSAERPKGSFSTLEIQRTEQGDSAMYLCASSSMVQGPYEQYFGPGTRLTVT.

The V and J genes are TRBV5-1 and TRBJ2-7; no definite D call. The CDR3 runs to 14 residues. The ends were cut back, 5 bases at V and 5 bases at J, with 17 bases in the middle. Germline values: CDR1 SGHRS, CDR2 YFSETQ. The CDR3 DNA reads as TGCGCCAGCAGTTCCATCGGAGAGGATAACGAGCAGTACTTC. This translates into CASSSIGEDNEQYF.

CDR3 residues: CASSSQGPYEQYF. The CDR3 DNA follows: TGTGCCAGCAGTAGCCAGGGCCCCTACGAGCAGTACTTC. V usage is TRBV2 and J usage is TRBJ2-7; TRBD1 is a possible D gene (5 bases). This CDR3 is built from 13 residues. V lost 5 bases and J 2 bases, leaving 10 bases between the germline ends. Germline V gene data show CDR1 as SNHLY and CDR2 as FYNNEI. Together with reference TRBV2 and TRBJ2-7, the CDR3 gives the full variable domain: EPEVTQTPSHQVTQMGQEVILRCVPISNHLYFYWYRQILGQKVEFLVSFYNNEISEKSEIFDDQFSVERPDGSNFTLKIRSTKLEDSAMYFCASSSQGPYEQYFGPGTRLTVT.

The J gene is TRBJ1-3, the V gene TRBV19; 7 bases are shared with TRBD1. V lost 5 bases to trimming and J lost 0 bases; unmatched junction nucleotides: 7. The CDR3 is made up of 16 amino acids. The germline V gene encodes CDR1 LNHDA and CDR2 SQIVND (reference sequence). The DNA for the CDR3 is TGTGCCAGTAGTCCCGGACAGGCAACCTCTGGAAACACCATATATTTT. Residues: CASSPGQATSGNTIYF.

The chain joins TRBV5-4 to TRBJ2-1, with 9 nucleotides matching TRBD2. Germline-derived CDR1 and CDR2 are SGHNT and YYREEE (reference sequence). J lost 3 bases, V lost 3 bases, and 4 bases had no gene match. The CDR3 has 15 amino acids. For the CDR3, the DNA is TGTGCCAGCAGCTCATATAGCGGGGGCTACAATGAGCAGTTCTTC. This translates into CASSSYSGGYNEQFF.

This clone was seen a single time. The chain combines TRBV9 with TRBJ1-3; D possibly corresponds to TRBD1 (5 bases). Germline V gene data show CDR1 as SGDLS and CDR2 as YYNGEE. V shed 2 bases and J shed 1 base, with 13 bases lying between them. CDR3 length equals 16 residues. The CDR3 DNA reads TGTGCCAGCAGCGTCACCCCGGACATTTCTGGAAACACCATATATTTT. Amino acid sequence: CASSVTPDISGNTIYF. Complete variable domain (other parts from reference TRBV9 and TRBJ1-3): DSGVTQTPKHLITATGQRVTLRCSPRSGDLSVYWYQQSLDQGLQFLIQYYNGEERAKGNILERFSAQQFPDLHSELNLSSLELGDSALYFCASSVTPDISGNTIYFGEGSWLTVV.

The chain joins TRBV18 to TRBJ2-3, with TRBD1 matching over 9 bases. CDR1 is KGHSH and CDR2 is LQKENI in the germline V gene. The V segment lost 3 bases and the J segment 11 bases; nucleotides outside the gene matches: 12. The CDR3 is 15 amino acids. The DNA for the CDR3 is TGTGCCAGCTCACCCGTAGGACAGGGGCCCGGGTGGCAGTATTTT. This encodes CASSPVGQGPGWQYF.

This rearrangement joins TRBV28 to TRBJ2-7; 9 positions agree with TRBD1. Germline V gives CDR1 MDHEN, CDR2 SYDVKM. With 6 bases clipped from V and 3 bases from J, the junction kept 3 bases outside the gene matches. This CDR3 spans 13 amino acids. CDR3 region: CASRLTGGYEQYF. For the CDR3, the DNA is TGTGCCAGCAGATTGACAGGGGGCTACGAGCAGTACTTC.

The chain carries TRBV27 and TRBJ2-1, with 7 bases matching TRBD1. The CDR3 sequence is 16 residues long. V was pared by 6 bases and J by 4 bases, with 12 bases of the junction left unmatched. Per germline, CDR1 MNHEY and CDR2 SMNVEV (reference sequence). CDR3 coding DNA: TGTGCCAGCAGAACTTTCCGGGACAGACGTTACAATGAGCAGTTCTTC. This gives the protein CASRTFRDRRYNEQFF.

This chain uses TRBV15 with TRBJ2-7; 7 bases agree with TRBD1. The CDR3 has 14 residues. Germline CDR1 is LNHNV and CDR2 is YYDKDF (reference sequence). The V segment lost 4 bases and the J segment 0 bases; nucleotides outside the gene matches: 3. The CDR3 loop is CATSKGTASYEQYF. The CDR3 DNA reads TGTGCCACCAGCAAAGGGACAGCCTCCTACGAGCAGTACTTC.

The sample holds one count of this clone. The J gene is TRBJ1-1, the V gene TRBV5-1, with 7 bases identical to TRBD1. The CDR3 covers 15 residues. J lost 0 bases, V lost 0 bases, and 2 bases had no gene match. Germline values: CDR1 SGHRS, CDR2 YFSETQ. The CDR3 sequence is CASSLGTGLNTEAFF. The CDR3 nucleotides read TGCGCCAGCAGCTTGGGGACAGGTCTGAACACTGAAGCTTTCTTT.

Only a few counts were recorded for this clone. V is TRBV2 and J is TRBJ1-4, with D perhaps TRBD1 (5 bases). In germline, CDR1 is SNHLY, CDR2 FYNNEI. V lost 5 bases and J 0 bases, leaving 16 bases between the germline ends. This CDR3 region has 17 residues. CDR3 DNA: TGTGCCAGCAGTCTACCCGTAGGGGTCCCAACTAATGAAAAACTGTTTTTT. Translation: CASSLPVGVPTNEKLFF.

CDR3 bases: TGTGCCTGGAGTGTGGTCGGGGGTTTGAACACCATATATTTT. Protein product: CAWSVVGGLNTIYF. The J gene is TRBJ1-3, the V gene TRBV30; a possible D gene is TRBD1 (5 bases). Germline lookup yields CDR1 GTSNPN and CDR2 SVGIG (reference sequence). V gave up 0 bases and J gave up 7 bases, with 13 bases separating them. The CDR3 sequence is 14 residues long.

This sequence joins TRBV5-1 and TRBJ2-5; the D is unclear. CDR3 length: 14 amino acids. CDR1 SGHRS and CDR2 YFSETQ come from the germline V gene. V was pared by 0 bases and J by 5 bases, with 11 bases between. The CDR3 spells CASSLEPVRETQYF. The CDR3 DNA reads TGCGCCAGCAGCTTGGAACCGGTTCGGGAGACCCAGTACTTC.

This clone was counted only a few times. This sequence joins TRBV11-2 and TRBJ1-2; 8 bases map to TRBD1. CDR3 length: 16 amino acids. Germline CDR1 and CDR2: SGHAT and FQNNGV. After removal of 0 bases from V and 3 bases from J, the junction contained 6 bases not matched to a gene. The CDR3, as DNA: TGTGCCAGCAGCTTAGATCCCAGGGGGCGGGACTATGGCTACACCTTC. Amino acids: CASSLDPRGRDYGYTF.

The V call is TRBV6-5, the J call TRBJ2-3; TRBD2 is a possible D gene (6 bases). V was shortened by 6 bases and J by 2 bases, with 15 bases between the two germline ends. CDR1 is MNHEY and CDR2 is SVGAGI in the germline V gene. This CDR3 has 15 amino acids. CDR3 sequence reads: CASSSGGANTDTQYF. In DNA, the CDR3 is TGTGCCAGCAGCTCCGGCGGGGCCAACACAGATACGCAGTATTTT.

CDR3 in amino acids: CASKPGQVLSYTF. The CDR3 DNA reads TGTGCCAGCAAACCCGGACAGGTCCTGAGCTACACCTTC. The rearrangement uses TRBV6-5 and TRBJ1-2; 7 nucleotides align to TRBD1. Trimming at V came to 7 bases and at J to 9 bases, leaving 11 bases not matched to a gene. Germline V gives CDR1 MNHEY, CDR2 SVGAGI. This CDR3 is built from 13 residues.

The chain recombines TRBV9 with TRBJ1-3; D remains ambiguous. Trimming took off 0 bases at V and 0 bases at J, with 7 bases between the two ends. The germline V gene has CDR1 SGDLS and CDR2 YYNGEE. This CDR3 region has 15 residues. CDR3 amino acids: CASSVGAGSGNTIYF. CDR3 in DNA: TGTGCCAGCAGCGTAGGGGCAGGCTCTGGAAACACCATATATTTT.

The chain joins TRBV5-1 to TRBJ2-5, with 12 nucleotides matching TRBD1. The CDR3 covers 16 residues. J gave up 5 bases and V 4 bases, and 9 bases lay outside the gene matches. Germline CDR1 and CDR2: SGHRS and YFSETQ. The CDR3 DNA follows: TGCGCCAGCAGCCCGAGGGGGACAGGGGGCCGGGAGACCCAGTACTTC. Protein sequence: CASSPRGTGGRETQYF.

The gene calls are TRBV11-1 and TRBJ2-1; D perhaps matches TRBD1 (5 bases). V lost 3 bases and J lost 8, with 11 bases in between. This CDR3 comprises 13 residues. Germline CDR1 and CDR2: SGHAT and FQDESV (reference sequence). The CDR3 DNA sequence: TGTGCCAGCAGCTTTTTCATCAGGGATGAGCAGTTCTTC. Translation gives CASSFFIRDEQFF.

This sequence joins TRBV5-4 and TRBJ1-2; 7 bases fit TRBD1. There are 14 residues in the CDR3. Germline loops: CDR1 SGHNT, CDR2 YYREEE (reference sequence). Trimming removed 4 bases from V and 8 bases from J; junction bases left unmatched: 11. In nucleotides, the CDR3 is TGTGCCAGCAGCAGAGGACAGGAGGGTGTGGGCTACACCTTC. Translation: CASSRGQEGVGYTF.

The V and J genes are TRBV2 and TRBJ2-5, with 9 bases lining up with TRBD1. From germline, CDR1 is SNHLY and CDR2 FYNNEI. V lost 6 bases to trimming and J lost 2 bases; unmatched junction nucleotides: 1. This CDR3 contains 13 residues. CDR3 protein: CASRGQGQETQYF. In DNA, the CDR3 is TGTGCCAGCAGGGGACAGGGTCAAGAGACCCAGTACTTC.

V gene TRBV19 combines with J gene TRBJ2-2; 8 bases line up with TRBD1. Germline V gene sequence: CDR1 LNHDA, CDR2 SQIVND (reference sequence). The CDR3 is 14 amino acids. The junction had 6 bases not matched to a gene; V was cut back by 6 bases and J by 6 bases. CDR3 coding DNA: TGTGCCAGTAGCTTAGACAGGGGCGCCGGGGAGCTGTTTTTT. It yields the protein CASSLDRGAGELFF.

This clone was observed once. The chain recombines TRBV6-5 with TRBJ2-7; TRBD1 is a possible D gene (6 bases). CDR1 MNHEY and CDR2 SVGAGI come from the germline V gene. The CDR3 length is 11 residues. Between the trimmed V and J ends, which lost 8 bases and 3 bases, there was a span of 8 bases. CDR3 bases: TGTGCCAGCCGACAGGTCTACGAGCAGTACTTC. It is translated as CASRQVYEQYF.

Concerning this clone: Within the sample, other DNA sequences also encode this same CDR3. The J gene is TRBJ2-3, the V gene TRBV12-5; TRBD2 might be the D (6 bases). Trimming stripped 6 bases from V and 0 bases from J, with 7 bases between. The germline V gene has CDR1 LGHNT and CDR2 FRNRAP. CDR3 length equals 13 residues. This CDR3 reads CASGRGSTDTQYF. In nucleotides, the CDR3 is TGTGCTAGTGGCCGGGGGAGCACAGATACGCAGTATTTT.

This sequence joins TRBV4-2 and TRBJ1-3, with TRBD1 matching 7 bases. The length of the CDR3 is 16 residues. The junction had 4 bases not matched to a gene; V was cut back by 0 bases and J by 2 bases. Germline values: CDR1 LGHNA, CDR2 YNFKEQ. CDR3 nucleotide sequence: TGTGCCAGCAGCCAAGAGAGGGACAGAGCTGGAAACACCATATATTTT. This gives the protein CASSQERDRAGNTIYF.

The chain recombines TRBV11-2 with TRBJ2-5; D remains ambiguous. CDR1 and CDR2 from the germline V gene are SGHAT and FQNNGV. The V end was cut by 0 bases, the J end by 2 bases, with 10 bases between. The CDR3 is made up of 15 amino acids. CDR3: CASSLERRLQETQYF. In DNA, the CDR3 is TGTGCCAGCAGCTTAGAACGGCGGCTACAAGAGACCCAGTACTTC.